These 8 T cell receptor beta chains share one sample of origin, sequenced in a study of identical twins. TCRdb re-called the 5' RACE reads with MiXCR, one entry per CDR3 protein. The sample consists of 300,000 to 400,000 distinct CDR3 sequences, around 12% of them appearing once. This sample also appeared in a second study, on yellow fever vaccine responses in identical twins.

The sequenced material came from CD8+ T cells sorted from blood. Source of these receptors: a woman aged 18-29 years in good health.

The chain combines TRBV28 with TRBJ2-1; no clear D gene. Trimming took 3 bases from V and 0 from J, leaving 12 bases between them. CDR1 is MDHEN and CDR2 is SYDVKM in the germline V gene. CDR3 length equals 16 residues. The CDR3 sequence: CASSLERISSYNEQFF. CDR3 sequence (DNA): TGTGCCAGCAGTTTGGAACGGATCAGCTCCTACAATGAGCAGTTCTTC. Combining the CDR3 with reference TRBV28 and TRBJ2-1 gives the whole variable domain DVKVTQSSRYLVKRTGEKVFLECVQDMDHENMFWYRQDPGLGLRLIYFSYDVKMKEKGDIPEGYSVSREKKERFSLILESASTNQTSMYLCASSLERISSYNEQFFGPGTRLTVL.

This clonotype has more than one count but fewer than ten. For the CDR3, the DNA is TGTGCCAGCAGCTTGTGGAGGGGCACTAGCACAGATACGCAGTATTTT. This translates into CASSLWRGTSTDTQYF. The genes are TRBV5-5 and TRBJ2-3; D possibly corresponds to TRBD2 (6 bases). The CDR3 sequence is 16 residues long. CDR1 is SGHKS, CDR2 YYEKEE, per germline (reference sequence). Trimming took 1 base from V and 0 from J, leaving 12 bases between them.

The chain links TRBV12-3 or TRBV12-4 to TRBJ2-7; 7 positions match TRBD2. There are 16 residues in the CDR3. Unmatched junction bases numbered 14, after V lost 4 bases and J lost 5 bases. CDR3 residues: CASSSPVGGEYDEQYF. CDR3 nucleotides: TGTGCCAGCAGTTCCCCCGTGGGAGGGGAATATGACGAGCAGTACTTC.

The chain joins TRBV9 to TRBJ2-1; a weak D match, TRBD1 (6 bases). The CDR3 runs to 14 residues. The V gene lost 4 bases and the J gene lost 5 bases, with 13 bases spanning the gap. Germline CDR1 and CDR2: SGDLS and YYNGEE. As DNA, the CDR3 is TGTGCCAGCAGCTCAGGGGTCTTTGACAATGAGCAGTTCTTC. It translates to CASSSGVFDNEQFF.

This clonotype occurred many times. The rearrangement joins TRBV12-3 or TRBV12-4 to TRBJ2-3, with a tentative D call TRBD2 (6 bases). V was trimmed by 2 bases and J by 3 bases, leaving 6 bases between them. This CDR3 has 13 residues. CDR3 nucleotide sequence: TGTGCCAGCAGTTTACTAGCGACAGATACGCAGTATTTT. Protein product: CASSLLATDTQYF.

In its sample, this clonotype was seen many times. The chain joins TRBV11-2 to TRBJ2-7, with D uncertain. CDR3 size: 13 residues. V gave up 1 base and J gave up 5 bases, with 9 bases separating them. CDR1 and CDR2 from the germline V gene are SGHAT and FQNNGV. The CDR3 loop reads CASSLGQLDEQYF. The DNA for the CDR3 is TGTGCCAGCAGCTTAGGTCAATTGGACGAGCAGTACTTC.

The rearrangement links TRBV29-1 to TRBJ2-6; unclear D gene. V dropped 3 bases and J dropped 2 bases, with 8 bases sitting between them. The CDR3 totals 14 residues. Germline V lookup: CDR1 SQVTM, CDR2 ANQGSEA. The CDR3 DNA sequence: TGCAGCGTTGAGGACCCCCCTGGGGCCAACGTCCTGACTTTC. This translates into CSVEDPPGANVLTF.

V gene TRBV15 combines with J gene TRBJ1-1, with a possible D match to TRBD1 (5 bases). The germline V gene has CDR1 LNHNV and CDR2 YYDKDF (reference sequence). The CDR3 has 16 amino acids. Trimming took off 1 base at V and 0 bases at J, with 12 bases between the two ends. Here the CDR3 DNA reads TGTGCCACCAGCAGAGTCCCCGACAGAATGAACACTGAAGCTTTCTTT. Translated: CATSRVPDRMNTEAFF.